These 26 T cell receptor beta chains share one sample of origin, sequenced in a study of molecular identifiers for immune sequencing clone quantification. MiXCR, run by TCRdb on the PCR reads, gives a single entry per CDR3 protein. The sample has more than 250,000 distinct CDR3 sequences, 20% to 25% seen once. The sequenced material came from naive CD8+ T cells from blood, with Jurkat cell RNA spiked in. Subset indicated: FACS-sorted CD8+CD4-CCR7+CD45RA+ naive T cells. The receptors were gathered from a human donor in good health. Some libraries in this study had Jurkat cell RNA spiked in.

This clonotype showed up just once. This clone may be a read error of a much larger clone one base away. This chain connects TRBV4-1 to TRBJ1-1; no firm D call. Germline loops: CDR1 MGHRA, CDR2 YSYEKL. This CDR3 contains 13 residues. CDR3 protein: CASSQDVGTKAFF. The CDR3 region has the DNA TGCGCCAGCAGCCAAGATGTGGGCACTAAAGCTTTCTTT.

The rearrangement links TRBV19 to TRBJ2-1; 8 nucleotides agree with TRBD2. The V gene end was trimmed by 7 bases and the J gene end by 9 bases; junction bases not matched to a gene: 5. CDR3 length: 12 amino acids. Per the germline V gene, CDR1 is LNHDA and CDR2 is SQIVND (reference sequence). The CDR3 region is CASTGLAGEQFF. Here the CDR3 DNA reads TGTGCCAGTACTGGACTAGCCGGTGAGCAGTTCTTC.

In regard to this clonotype: This may be a read error, as it is one base from a much larger clone. The V and J genes are TRBV4-1 and TRBJ1-1; no clear D gene. V was pared by 0 bases and J by 8 bases, with 13 bases between. Per germline, CDR1 MGHRA and CDR2 YSYEKL. This CDR3 contains 14 residues. CDR3 loop: CASSQEGWAGEAFF. For the CDR3, the DNA is TGCGCCAGCAGCCAAGAAGGGTGGGCCGGAGAAGCTTTCTTT.

This clonotype was recorded many times. The J gene is TRBJ1-1, the V gene TRBV18, with D possibly being TRBD1 (5 bases). The CDR3 loop spans 15 amino acids. The V gene's germline CDR1 is KGHSH and CDR2 LQKENI. V lost 6 bases and J lost 1, with 15 bases in between. CDR3 DNA: TGTGCCAGCTCCCCGCTCGGGGGATGGAACACTGAAGCTTTCTTT. As protein: CASSPLGGWNTEAFF.

This chain connects TRBV7-9 to TRBJ2-7, with D unclear. The CDR3 contains 12 residues. The germline V gene has CDR1 SEHNR and CDR2 FQNEAQ (reference sequence). Between the trimmed V and J ends, which lost 1 base and 7 bases, there was a span of 8 bases. The CDR3 loop is CASSLGSMEQYF. The CDR3 bases are TGTGCCAGCAGCTTAGGCAGTATGGAGCAGTACTTC.

This clonotype was counted many times. The rearrangement uses TRBV6-6 and TRBJ2-3; D is uncertain. The V and J ends lost 6 bases and 2 bases respectively, with 18 bases between them. Germline V CDR1 and CDR2: MNHNY, SVGAGI (reference sequence). CDR3 size: 16 residues. CDR3 sequence reads: CASRADTYSFTDTQYF. CDR3 nucleotides: TGTGCCAGCAGGGCCGACACTTACAGCTTCACAGATACGCAGTATTTT.

This clonotype occurred many times. The gene calls are TRBV24-1 and TRBJ2-2, with D maybe TRBD1 (6 bases). CDR1 and CDR2 from the germline V gene are KGHDR and SFDVKD. The CDR3 loop spans 17 amino acids. Deletions cut 4 bases from V and 7 bases from J, with 21 bases between. Here the CDR3 reads CATSDHAGTITIGELFF. CDR3 coding DNA: TGTGCCACCAGTGACCACGCCGGGACAATCACGATCGGGGAGCTGTTTTTT.

This clonotype was found many times. The chain is built from TRBV6-2 or TRBV6-3 and TRBJ2-1; no definite D call. Trimming took 5 bases from V and 10 from J, leaving 9 bases between them. CDR1 is MNHEY and CDR2 is SVGEGT in the germline V gene. This CDR3 has 11 residues. The CDR3 DNA is TGTGCCAGCAGTACGACGCGGGAGCAGTTCTTC. Translated, it gives CASSTTREQFF.

The chain is built from TRBV24-1 and TRBJ1-5; tentative D call: TRBD1 (5 bases). Germline CDR1 reads KGHDR; CDR2 reads SFDVKD. The CDR3 sequence is 15 residues long. The V end lost 4 bases, the J end lost 7 bases, and 16 bases lay between the germline ends. CDR3 coding DNA: TGTGCCACCAGTGACTCCAGGGAGGGGAGACAGCCCCAGCATTTT. Its protein is CATSDSREGRQPQHF.

This clonotype was seen more than once but under ten times. V gene TRBV4-3 combines with J gene TRBJ2-2, with no clear D. Germline assignment: CDR1 LGHNA and CDR2 YSLEER. The V gene lost 0 bases and the J gene lost 5 bases, with 10 bases spanning the gap. This CDR3 has 15 residues. The CDR3 spells CASSQDDLHTGELFF. The CDR3 nucleotides read TGCGCCAGCAGCCAAGATGACCTTCATACCGGGGAGCTGTTTTTT.

This clonotype was counted at least ten times. V gene TRBV27 combines with J gene TRBJ2-1; no clear D gene. The CDR3 loop spans 13 amino acids. Germline CDR1 reads MNHEY; CDR2 reads SMNVEV (reference sequence). The V and J ends lost 3 bases and 7 bases respectively, with 10 bases between them. The DNA of the CDR3 is TGTGCCAGCAGTTTTTCACAATTGAATGAGCAGTTCTTC. It is translated as CASSFSQLNEQFF.

This rearrangement joins TRBV19 to TRBJ1-5; maybe TRBD1 (6 bases). V lost 7 bases and J 6 bases, leaving 19 bases between the germline ends. The CDR3 has 15 residues. Looked up from germline, CDR1 is LNHDA and CDR2 is SQIVND (reference sequence). CDR3 DNA sequence: TGTGCCAGTACCACAACGGTGGGGGGCACTCAGCCCCAGCATTTT. This gives the protein CASTTTVGGTQPQHF.

This clonotype was observed many times. V gene TRBV9 combines with J gene TRBJ2-3, with TRBD1 matching 10 bases. This CDR3 is 14 amino acids long. Per the germline V gene, CDR1 is SGDLS and CDR2 is YYNGEE. The junction had 5 bases not matched to a gene; V was cut back by 8 bases and J by 2 bases. CDR3 residues: CASGQGVFTDTQYF. Here the CDR3 DNA reads TGTGCCAGTGGACAGGGGGTTTTCACAGATACGCAGTATTTT. The full variable domain, its missing parts supplied by reference TRBV9 and TRBJ2-3, is DSGVTQTPKHLITATGQRVTLRCSPRSGDLSVYWYQQSLDQGLQFLIQYYNGEERAKGNILERFSAQQFPDLHSELNLSSLELGDSALYFCASGQGVFTDTQYFGPGTRLTVL.

Points on this clonotype: The junction departs from the called germline gene at one end, perhaps through a read error. The V gene is TRBV28, the J gene TRBJ2-7; 10 nucleotides align to TRBD1. The CDR3 length is 14 residues. Germline V gives CDR1 MDHEN, CDR2 SYDVKM. CDR3 amino acids: CASSSGQGRAEQCF. The DNA for the CDR3 is TGTGCCAGCAGTTCGGGACAGGGGAGGGCGGAGCAGTGCTTC.

This clonotype was seen repeatedly, ten times or more. The chain couples TRBV29-1 to TRBJ1-1; D gene unclear. The CDR3 spans 10 residues. The germline V gene encodes CDR1 SQVTM and CDR2 ANQGSEA. Trimming pared 7 bases from V and 6 bases from J, leaving 9 bases between. The DNA of the CDR3 is TGCAGCGCCGGTGGGGCTGAAGCTTTCTTT. This sequence encodes CSAGGAEAFF.

This clonotype was counted at least ten times. The chain uses TRBV6-1 and TRBJ1-5, with D perhaps matching TRBD1 (5 bases). The ends were cut back, 7 bases at V and 0 bases at J, with 31 bases in the middle. Per the germline V gene, CDR1 is MNHNS and CDR2 is SASEGT. The length of the CDR3 is 21 residues. The CDR3 loop reads CASKFNPPGRAILASNQPQHF. The CDR3 DNA follows: TGTGCCAGCAAGTTTAATCCGCCGGGACGGGCAATTCTAGCTAGCAATCAGCCCCAGCATTTT.

In its sample, this clonotype was seen once. The junction does not match germline at one end; this may be a read error. In DNA, the CDR3 is TGTGCCAGCAGCCCGGGGATAAGCACAGATACCCAGTATTTT. It codes for CASSPGISTDTQYF. This chain connects TRBV28 to TRBJ2-3; D is possibly TRBD2 (5 bases). This CDR3 contains 14 residues. Per the germline V gene, CDR1 is MDHEN and CDR2 is SYDVKM.

A few counts support this clonotype. The rearrangement uses TRBV27 and TRBJ2-7, with 7 bases lining up with TRBD1. The CDR3 is 14 amino acids. The V gene's germline CDR1 is MNHEY and CDR2 SMNVEV (reference sequence). The junction had 3 bases not matched to a gene; V was cut back by 2 bases and J by 2 bases. CDR3 sequence reads: CASSLRGQTYEQYF. CDR3 in DNA: TGTGCCAGCAGTTTAAGGGGACAGACCTACGAGCAGTACTTC.

As regards this clonotype: A clone one base away is much larger, so this may be a read error. The rearrangement uses TRBV7-2 and TRBJ2-3; TRBD2 matches at 9 bases. This CDR3 contains 16 residues. Germline lookup yields CDR1 SGHTA and CDR2 FQGNSA. V was pared by 1 base and J by 8 bases, with 10 bases of the junction left unmatched. This CDR3 reads CASSLGAGGPGGTQYF. For the CDR3, the DNA is TGTGCCAGCAGCTTAGGAGCGGGGGGCCCGGGGGGTACGCAGTATTTT.

This clonotype occurred many times. CDR3 DNA: TGTGCCAGCAGTTACAGGGGGCCCCGTCAGCCCCAGCATTTT. Protein sequence: CASSYRGPRQPQHF. The chain employs TRBV12-3 or TRBV12-4 and TRBJ1-5, with 9 bases that match TRBD1. CDR3 length equals 14 residues. With V trimmed by 4 bases and J by 6 bases, 4 bases remained unmatched.

This clonotype was recorded many times. The V and J genes are TRBV13 and TRBJ1-4; no definite D call. V dropped 0 bases and J dropped 7 bases, with 12 bases sitting between them. The CDR3 spans 15 residues. Looked up from germline, CDR1 is PRHDT and CDR2 is FYEKMQ (reference sequence). The CDR3 DNA sequence: TGTGCCAGCAGCTTAGGGAGGGCCGGTATTGAAAAACTGTTTTTT. Translated, it gives CASSLGRAGIEKLFF.

This clonotype appeared a few times. The rearrangement links TRBV11-2 to TRBJ2-3, with D unresolved. The V and J ends lost 1 base and 5 bases respectively, with 10 bases between them. Germline V gene lookup returns CDR1 SGHAT and CDR2 FQNNGV. CDR3 length: 14 residues. DNA of the CDR3: TGTGCCAGCAGCTTAGGCCCAGATGGAGATACGCAGTATTTT. It is translated as CASSLGPDGDTQYF.

The V and J genes are TRBV4-3 and TRBJ2-3, with 7 bases lining up with TRBD2. The CDR3 sequence is 16 residues long. CDR1 is LGHNA, CDR2 YSLEER, per germline. The J segment lost 4 bases and the V segment lost 2 bases, leaving 9 bases of the junction unmatched. CDR3 bases: TGCGCCAGCAGCCAAACCGGCGGGAGTTGGGCAGATACGCAGTATTTT. Translating gives CASSQTGGSWADTQYF.

This clonotype was observed at least ten times. J is TRBJ1-1 and V is TRBV5-6; possibly TRBD1 for D (6 bases). Trimming left V 2 bases short and J 6 bases short, with 11 bases between. The CDR3 covers 13 residues. CDR1 and CDR2 (germline): SGHDT, YYEEEE. CDR3 bases: TGTGCCAGCAGCTTAGGGGGGGGCGCTGAAGCTTTCTTT. Protein product: CASSLGGGAEAFF.

V gene TRBV12-3 or TRBV12-4 combines with J gene TRBJ1-2; 7 nucleotides match TRBD1. CDR3 length equals 14 residues. Trimming took 5 bases from V and 2 from J; bases not matched to a gene: 5. The CDR3 DNA follows: TGTGCCAGCAGTACCCTACAGGGGAACTATGGCTACACCTTC. It encodes CASSTLQGNYGYTF.

There are a few counts of this clonotype. This sequence may be a read error, since a much larger clone differs from it by one base. This chain links TRBV6-5 with TRBJ1-5; no definite D call. Germline assignment: CDR1 MNHEY and CDR2 SVGAGI. The CDR3 spans 13 residues. The CDR3 DNA is TGTGCCAGCAGTTCGGACGGGTATCAGCCCCAGCGTTTT. Protein: CASSSDGYQPQRF.